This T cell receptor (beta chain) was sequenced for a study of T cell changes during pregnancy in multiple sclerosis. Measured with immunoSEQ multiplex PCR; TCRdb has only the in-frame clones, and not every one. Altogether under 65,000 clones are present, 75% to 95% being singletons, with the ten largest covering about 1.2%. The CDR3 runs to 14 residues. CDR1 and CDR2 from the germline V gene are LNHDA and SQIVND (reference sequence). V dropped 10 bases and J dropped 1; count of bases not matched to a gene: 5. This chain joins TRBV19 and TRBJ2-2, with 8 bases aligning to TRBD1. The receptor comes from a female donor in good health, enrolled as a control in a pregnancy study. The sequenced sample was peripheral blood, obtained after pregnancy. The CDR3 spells CATDRGLNTGELFF. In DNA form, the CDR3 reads TGTGCCACCGACAGGGGTTTGAACACCGGGGAGCTGTTTTTT.